The source of this T cell receptor (beta chain) is a study of long-term antiretroviral therapy in people with HIV. Study-wide results and limits: Collection of the blood took place between about 2004 and 2018. The ART regimens in use then may have been less effective than current ones. No data on ART adherence, viral resistance or therapy changes.

As concerns this clone: Its antigen is undetermined.

HIV-positive participants all received treatment in the United States. They ran version v3.0 of the immunoSEQ assay at survey level. Sequencing set out to capture roughly 40,000-55,000 T-cell genomes per sample. TCRdb's table, derived via immunoSEQ multiplex PCR, lists solely in-frame clones and lacks some. The sample yields 42,000 or so clones, approximately 86% seen once. J was trimmed by 5 bases and V by 4 bases; bases with no gene match: 3. The CDR3 contains 13 residues. Germline CDR1 and CDR2: LNHDA and SQIVND (reference sequence). The sample here was unsorted PBMCs, taken 0.1 years before starting antiretroviral therapy. This sequence was found in a woman aged 45-59 years with HIV. The chain is built from TRBV19 and TRBJ2-5, with 8 bases identical to TRBD2. CDR3 in amino acids: CASSRGLVETQYF. CDR3 sequence (DNA): TGTGCCAGTAGTAGGGGACTAGTGGAGACCCAGTACTTC.